Following are 13 T cell receptor beta chains from one sample sequenced in a study of cytotoxic CD8 clonotypes in ibrutinib-treated CLL. Clones were sequenced by immunoSEQ multiplex PCR, and TCRdb holds only the in-frame ones, with some missing. The sample includes 250,000 to 350,000 clones, approximately 79% of them seen just once. Source: PBMCs, taken at disease progression, from a patient treated with ibrutinib. The receptors originated from a human donor with chronic lymphocytic leukemia.

The chain's CDR3 is CASSFGPVDTQYF. In DNA form, the CDR3 reads TGTGCCAGCAGCTTCGGACCCGTAGATACGCAGTATTTT. This chain joins TRBV9 and TRBJ2-3; no firm D call. The CDR3 covers 13 residues. Trimming removed 4 bases at V and 5 bases at J, with 11 bases between. CDR1 is SGDLS and CDR2 is YYNGEE in the germline V gene.

The sample holds one count of this clone. The rearrangement links TRBV29-1 to TRBJ2-7; no clear D gene. The germline V gene has CDR1 SQVTM and CDR2 ANQGSEA. Trimming took off 4 bases at V and 2 bases at J, with 12 bases between the two ends. The CDR3 consists of 13 residues. The CDR3 coding sequence is TGCAGCGTTGTAAGCGAAGCTACCTACGAGCAGTACTTC. Protein: CSVVSEATYEQYF.

The V and J genes are TRBV4-2 and TRBJ2-1, with D possibly matching TRBD2 (5 bases). The CDR3 has 15 residues. V was clipped by 1 base and J by 15 bases, with 22 bases between them. Germline CDR1 LGHNA, CDR2 YNFKEQ. CDR3 sequence (DNA): TGTGCCAGCAGCCAAGGGAGGCTGCCAGGCCTAGATTGGTTCTTC. This codes for CASSQGRLPGLDWFF.

This chain connects TRBV29-1 to TRBJ2-1; D is uncertain. The CDR3 consists of 16 residues. The germline V gene has CDR1 SQVTM and CDR2 ANQGSEA. V lost 5 bases and J lost 0, with 17 bases in between. The CDR3, as DNA: TGCAGCGTTCTACTCAGAACCCGGAGCTCCTACAATGAGCAGTTCTTC. Protein: CSVLLRTRSSYNEQFF.

The chain links TRBV5-1 to TRBJ2-7; 9 positions match TRBD1. With 0 bases clipped from V and 3 bases from J, the junction kept 10 bases outside the gene matches. This CDR3 contains 17 residues. In germline, CDR1 is SGHRS, CDR2 YFSETQ. CDR3 residues: CASSLEPTGGGLYEQYF. In DNA form, the CDR3 reads TGCGCCAGCAGCTTGGAGCCCACAGGGGGCGGTCTCTACGAGCAGTACTTC.

The rearrangement links TRBV27 to TRBJ2-3, with D hard to call. CDR1 is MNHEY, CDR2 SMNVEV, per germline (reference sequence). The CDR3 contains 17 residues. Between the trimmed V and J ends, which lost 5 bases and 1 base, there was a span of 19 bases. DNA for the CDR3: TGTGCCAGCAGTCCCTGGGGTGGGCTAGGCGGCACAGATACGCAGTATTTT. Protein product: CASSPWGGLGGTDTQYF.

This clone was observed a single time. J is TRBJ2-7 and V is TRBV25-1; 8 nucleotides match TRBD2. CDR3 length: 15 amino acids. The J segment lost 6 bases and the V segment lost 2 bases, leaving 9 bases of the junction unmatched. Germline CDR1 MGHDK, CDR2 SYGVNS. CDR3 loop: CASSEGPAGVFEQYF. Here the CDR3 DNA reads TGTGCCAGCAGTGAAGGGCCAGCGGGAGTGTTCGAGCAGTACTTC.

The chain recombines TRBV7-2 with TRBJ1-4; tentatively, D is TRBD1 (5 bases). Germline V CDR1 and CDR2: SGHTA, FQGNSA. CDR3 length: 13 amino acids. The germline V and J ends were trimmed by 1 base and 7 bases, with 7 bases remaining between them. CDR3 sequence: CASSLERGEKLFF. The CDR3 DNA reads TGTGCCAGCAGCTTAGAGAGGGGTGAAAAACTGTTTTTT.

The V and J genes are TRBV15 and TRBJ1-3; 7 bases match TRBD1. The CDR3 spans 17 residues. CDR1 and CDR2 (germline): LNHNV, YYDKDF (reference sequence). Germline trimming cut 2 bases from V and 8 bases from J; bases unmatched to any gene: 15. Here the CDR3 DNA reads TGTGCCACCAGCAGAACCCGTTCCGGGACAGAGCTGGACACCATATATTTT. As protein: CATSRTRSGTELDTIYF.

V is TRBV6-4 and J is TRBJ2-1; D is possibly TRBD1 (6 bases). Germline V gene lookup returns CDR1 MRHNA and CDR2 SNTAGT. CDR3 length: 15 residues. Trimming removed 6 bases from V and 4 bases from J, with 16 bases in between. This chain's CDR3 is CASRKGHLPYNEQFF. CDR3 DNA: TGTGCCAGCAGAAAGGGACACCTACCATACAATGAGCAGTTCTTC.

The rearrangement links TRBV4-1 to TRBJ1-2, with no clear D. Germline-derived CDR1 and CDR2 are MGHRA and YSYEKL. The ends were cut back, 0 bases at V and 4 bases at J, with 12 bases in the middle. The CDR3 is 15 residues long. Here the CDR3 DNA reads TGCGCCAGCAGCCAAGAGATCATGCAGTCCTATGGCTACACCTTC. Residues: CASSQEIMQSYGYTF.

Only one count was recorded for this clone. The chain has TRBV29-1 and TRBJ2-3; TRBD1 matches 8 bases. CDR1 and CDR2 from the germline V gene are SQVTM and ANQGSEA. The CDR3 runs 13 residues. Trimming took 6 bases from V and 5 from J; bases not matched to a gene: 7. This CDR3 is CSVPGQEGDTQYF. CDR3 nucleotides: TGCAGCGTCCCGGGACAGGAGGGAGATACGCAGTATTTT.

The V call is TRBV2, the J call TRBJ2-1; D unclear. Trimming stripped 1 base from V and 5 bases from J, with 3 bases between. In germline, CDR1 is SNHLY, CDR2 FYNNEI. The CDR3 contains 12 residues. CDR3 DNA: TGTGCCAGCAGTGAAGACGACAATGAGCAGTTCTTC. Translated, it gives CASSEDDNEQFF.